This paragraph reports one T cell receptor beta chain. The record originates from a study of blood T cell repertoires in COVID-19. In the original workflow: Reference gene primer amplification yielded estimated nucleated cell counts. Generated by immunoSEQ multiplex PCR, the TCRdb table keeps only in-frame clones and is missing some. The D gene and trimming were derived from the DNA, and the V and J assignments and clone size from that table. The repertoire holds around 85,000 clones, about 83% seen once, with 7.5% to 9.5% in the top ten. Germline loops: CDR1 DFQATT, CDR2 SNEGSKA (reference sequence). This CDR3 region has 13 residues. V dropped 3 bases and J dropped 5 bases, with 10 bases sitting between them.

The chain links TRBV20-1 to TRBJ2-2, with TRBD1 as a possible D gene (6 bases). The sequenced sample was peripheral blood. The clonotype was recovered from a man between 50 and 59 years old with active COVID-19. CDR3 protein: CSASPGVTGELFF. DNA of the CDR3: TGCAGTGCTAGTCCAGGGGTAACCGGGGAGCTGTTTTTT.